This T cell receptor beta chain was recorded in a study of early T cells in non-severe SARS-CoV-2 infection (dated by TCRdb to the early 2020s). Study-level background: Bulk RNA from unsorted whole blood was used for TCR sequencing, so alpha and beta chains could not be paired. What the work shows at the level of the full study, not this receptor alone: VDJdb matching was skewed toward anti-spike CD8 responses and likely underestimated virus-specific expansions by missing private and CD4 specificities.

Ten or more counts support this clonotype. Its recognized antigen is unknown. The sample holds no much larger clone one base away, and base qualities are not on file. Set within a cohort of healthcare workers in London, UK, this nested case-control study involved weekly PCR testing of nasopharyngeal swabs along with blood sampling. Healthcare workers were recruited between 23 and 31 March 2020, during the week of the UK lockdown, and were followed weekly for up to roughly 16 weeks. Cut back by 1 base and 2 bases, the V and J ends lie 8 bases apart. The CDR3 has 14 amino acids, counting the end cysteine and phenylalanine. Only the CDR3 DNA stays, 42 bases, in frame from base 1. CDR1 SEHNR and CDR2 FQNEAQ were looked up in the germline V gene (reference sequence). The library was generated by 5' RACE. Instrument used: NextSeq 500. To correct for sequencing error and PCR bias, the TCR library protocol tagged individual cDNA molecules with unique molecular identifiers. Both TCR alpha and beta chains were sequenced, and tight co-correlation was observed between alpha and beta sequence abundances in each sample. The paper's processing steps were these. Decombinator V4 was used to perform V gene, J gene and CDR3 annotation of TCR sequences. TCRs were defined as expanded if a significant change between any two time points was detected under a Poisson model with p below 0.0001. TCR abundances were normalised to the total number of TCRs sequenced in each sample and reported as counts per million. TRAV1-2 paired with TRAJ12, TRAJ20 or TRAJ33 defined MAIT TCRs, while TRAV10 paired with TRAJ18 defined iNKT TCRs. A search of VDJdb, accessed on 1 November 2021, was run for TCRs annotated to CMV, EBV and SARS-CoV-2, with TCRs annotated for multiple antigens excluded. TCRdb ran its own pipeline on the public reads, namely fastp trimming at Q25 and MiXCR clone calling, and kept in-frame beta chains. Rows matching on CDR3 protein sequence are summarized as one entry with the most common DNA and genes. TCRdb assigned the V and J calls; the authors' analysis was not used. This sample has tens of thousands of distinct CDR3 sequences in its table, and around 5.6% of those were observed once. Clones ranked in the top ten supply about 8% of the sample.

The sample consisted of whole blood. The chain links TRBV7-9 with TRBJ2-5; the D segment cannot be called with confidence. The TCR originated in an adult who was a healthcare worker with PCR-confirmed SARS-CoV-2 infection or an uninfected control (not recorded which). The nucleotide sequence reads as follows: TGTGCCAGCAGCTTAGGGGTGATTCAAGAGACCCAGTACTTC. Its amino acids are CASSLGVIQETQYF.